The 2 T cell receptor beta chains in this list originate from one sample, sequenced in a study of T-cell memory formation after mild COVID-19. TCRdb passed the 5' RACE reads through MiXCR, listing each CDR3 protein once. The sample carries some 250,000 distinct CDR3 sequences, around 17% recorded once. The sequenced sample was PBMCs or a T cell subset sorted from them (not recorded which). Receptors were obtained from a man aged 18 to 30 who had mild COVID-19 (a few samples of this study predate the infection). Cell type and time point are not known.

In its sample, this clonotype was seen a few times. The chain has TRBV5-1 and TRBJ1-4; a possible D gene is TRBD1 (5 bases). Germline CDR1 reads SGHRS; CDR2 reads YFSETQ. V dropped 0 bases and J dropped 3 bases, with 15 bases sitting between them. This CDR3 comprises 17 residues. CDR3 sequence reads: CASSLGVSGPPNEKLFF. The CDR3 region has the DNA TGCGCCAGCAGCTTGGGGGTGTCGGGGCCACCTAATGAAAAACTGTTTTTT. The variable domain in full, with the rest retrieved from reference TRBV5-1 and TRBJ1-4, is KAGVTQTPRYLIKTRGQQVTLSCSPISGHRSVSWYQQTPGQGLQFLFEYFSETQRNKGNFPGRFSGRQFSNSRSEMNVSTLELGDSALYLCASSLGVSGPPNEKLFFGSGTQLSVL.

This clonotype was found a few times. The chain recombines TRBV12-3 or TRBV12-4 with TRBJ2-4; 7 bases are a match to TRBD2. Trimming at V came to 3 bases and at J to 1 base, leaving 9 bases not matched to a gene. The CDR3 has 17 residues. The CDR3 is CASSLRGGVSAKNIQYF. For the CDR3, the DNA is TGTGCCAGCAGTTTGCGGGGAGGGGTGTCGGCCAAAAACATTCAGTACTTC.